This T cell receptor (beta chain) stems from a study of T cells expressing NK-cell markers. Overall study: Source material for TCR beta repertoires consisted of sorted CD3+CD56+NKG2C+, CD3+CD56+NKG2C- and CD3+CD56-NKG2C+ T cells. Study-wide results and caveats: NKG2C+ dominant clonotype frequencies in roughly six donors were roughly 1.0-7.0% of CD8+ T cells.

On this clonotype itself: As yet, its antigen is unknown.

CDR3 length: 16 amino acids. Germline V gene sequence: CDR1 MNHNS, CDR2 SASEGT. With the 5' RACE reads reprocessed, TCRdb shows one record per CDR3 protein and no DNA. This sample contains approximately 550,000 distinct CDR3 sequences. The rearrangement uses TRBV6-1 and TRBJ2-2; TCRdb calls TRBD2, which cannot be checked without DNA. The receptor comes from a young man in good health. Material: blood T cells: a sorted CD56 or NKG2C T cell subset, CD4+ or CD8+ T cells, or bulk PBMC T cells (not recorded which). The CDR3 reads CASSPVGGRDTGELFF.